These 6 T cell receptor beta chains came from one sample sequenced in a study of T cells expressing NK-cell markers. For each CDR3 protein, TCRdb gives one entry from its re-call of the 5' RACE reads, without DNA. Here the sample table reports a few hundred thousand distinct CDR3 sequences. The sample consisted of blood T cells: a sorted CD56 or NKG2C T cell subset, CD4+ or CD8+ T cells, or bulk PBMC T cells (not recorded which). The receptor set was obtained from a man between 18 and 29 years old in good health.

The chain carries TRBV7-2 and TRBJ2-3; TCRdb gives TRBD2 as the D gene, but with no DNA this cannot be confirmed. The CDR3 sequence is 17 residues long. Germline CDR1 reads SGHTA; CDR2 reads FQGNSA. CDR3 protein: CASSLVAGGSSTDTQYF.

This chain joins TRBV4-1 and TRBJ2-3; the TRBD2 assignment by TCRdb is unverifiable without DNA. Per the germline V gene, CDR1 is MGHRA and CDR2 is YSYEKL. The CDR3 runs to 18 residues. CDR3 region: CASSQVVGGLSFRDTQYF.

This chain joins TRBV28 and TRBJ2-5; the D call from TCRdb, TRBD1, cannot be confirmed without DNA. Germline values: CDR1 MDHEN, CDR2 SYDVKM. The CDR3 has 14 amino acids. CDR3 region: CASRGLSQRETQYF.

The J gene is TRBJ2-1, the V gene TRBV10-3; without DNA, the TCRdb call of TRBD1 cannot be checked. Germline CDR1 ENHRY, CDR2 SYGVKD. The CDR3 covers 16 residues. Here the CDR3 reads CAISESIQGVRNEQFF.

J is TRBJ1-3 and V is TRBV5-1. Germline assignment: CDR1 SGHRS and CDR2 YFSETQ. The CDR3 is 12 residues long. CDR3 amino acids: CASSLDGNTIYF.

The chain uses TRBV6-5 and TRBJ2-1; with no DNA, the TCRdb D assignment of TRBD2 cannot be verified. CDR3 length: 15 residues. Germline V gene sequence: CDR1 MNHEY, CDR2 SVGAGI. This chain's CDR3 is CASSSQSGRFNEQFF.